The 7 T cell receptor beta chains below come from one sample, sequenced in a study of regulatory T cells in long-lasting Graves disease. Time point noted: newly diagnosed GD, antithyroid drugs for less than 3 months. From PBMCs, RNA was extracted and then used to make the TCR library. According to the study, TCR beta libraries were built with iRepertoire HTBI primers and CDR3-region Arm-PCR. TCRdb itself ran the multiplex PCR reads through MiXCR, one entry per CDR3 protein. The sample yields roughly 260,000 distinct CDR3 sequences, under 20% seen once. Separately, the same data were catalogued under a study of T cells in Graves' hyperthyroidism and ophthalmopathy.

This specimen was peripheral blood mononuclear cells (PBMCs), taken at new diagnosis, from a patient treated with antithyroid drugs. The receptors were sampled from a woman in her twenties or thirties with Graves disease.

The chain has TRBV27 and TRBJ2-3; tentatively, D is TRBD1 (5 bases). From germline, CDR1 is MNHEY and CDR2 SMNVEV (reference sequence). CDR3 length: 13 amino acids. V dropped 5 bases and J dropped 9 bases, with 15 bases sitting between them. CDR3 loop: CASSAQDKSTQYF. The CDR3 DNA is TGTGCCAGCAGTGCCCAGGACAAGAGCACGCAGTATTTT.

This clonotype came up many times. The chain joins TRBV12-3 or TRBV12-4 to TRBJ2-3; weak D call: TRBD1 (5 bases). This CDR3 has 15 residues. Between the trimmed V and J ends, which lost 6 bases and 0 bases, there was a span of 13 bases. CDR3 protein: CASSLTEISTDTQYF. The CDR3 DNA reads as TGTGCCAGCAGCCTGACAGAAATAAGCACAGATACGCAGTATTTT.

This clonotype was found many times. The V call is TRBV2, the J call TRBJ2-3; 10 bases match TRBD2. J lost 0 bases, V lost 6 bases, and 9 bases had no gene match. The CDR3 totals 17 residues. Germline lookup yields CDR1 SNHLY and CDR2 FYNNEI. The CDR3 loop is CASRVAGGLSSTDTQYF. Written as DNA, the CDR3 is TGTGCCAGCAGGGTAGCGGGGGGCCTATCTAGCACAGATACGCAGTATTTT. The full variable domain, rest sourced from reference TRBV2 and TRBJ2-3, is EPEVTQTPSHQVTQMGQEVILRCVPISNHLYFYWYRQILGQKVEFLVSFYNNEISEKSEIFDDQFSVERPDGSNFTLKIRSTKLEDSAMYFCASRVAGGLSSTDTQYFGPGTRLTVL.

This rearrangement joins TRBV4-2 to TRBJ2-1; the D is unclear. The CDR3 spans 17 residues. Per the germline V gene, CDR1 is LGHNA and CDR2 is YNFKEQ. V was clipped by 0 bases and J by 3 bases, with 15 bases between them. Here the CDR3 reads CASSQEVDLAGYNEQFF. CDR3 nucleotides: TGTGCCAGCAGCCAAGAGGTCGATTTAGCCGGCTACAATGAGCAGTTCTTC.

As regards this clonotype: A far more abundant clone sits one base away, making this likely a read error. This rearrangement joins TRBV7-3 to TRBJ1-1; 10 positions match TRBD1. This CDR3 spans 16 amino acids. Looked up from germline, CDR1 is SGHTA and CDR2 is FQGTGA. J was trimmed by 4 bases and V by 1 base; bases with no gene match: 6. The CDR3 nucleotides are TGTGCCAGCAGCTTAAGTCCGGGACAGGGGACCACTGAAGCTTTCTTT. As protein: CASSLSPGQGTTEAFF.

This clonotype was recorded at least ten times. V gene TRBV9 combines with J gene TRBJ2-1, with 7 bases matching TRBD1. This CDR3 spans 16 amino acids. The V gene end was trimmed by 4 bases and the J gene end by 1 base; junction bases not matched to a gene: 8. The germline CDR1 and CDR2 sequences are SGDLS and YYNGEE. The DNA for the CDR3 is TGTGCCAGCAGCCCGAGGGGGCAGGGGTCCTACAATGAGCAGTTCTTC. The encoded protein is CASSPRGQGSYNEQFF.

This clonotype has at least ten counts. The chain recombines TRBV7-2 with TRBJ2-3; 9 nucleotides line up with TRBD2. The germline CDR1 and CDR2 sequences are SGHTA and FQGNSA. J was trimmed by 0 bases and V by 5 bases; bases with no gene match: 6. This CDR3 has 16 amino acids. This chain's CDR3 is CASSEDAGGSTDTQYF. In DNA form, the CDR3 reads TGTGCCAGCAGCGAGGATGCGGGGGGGAGCACAGATACGCAGTATTTT.